This entry concerns a single T cell receptor beta chain. This sample was taken from a study of blood T cell repertoires in COVID-19. Turning to the study itself: T cells, B-cell-depleted T cells, or PBMCs supplied cDNA or gDNA.

The length of the CDR3 is 14 residues. V lost 3 bases and J lost 5, with 11 bases in between. Germline values: CDR1 SGHRS, CDR2 YFSETQ. Repertoires were generated with immunoSEQ multiplex PCR, while TCRdb's copy carries only in-frame clones and drops some. The sample records 140,000 or so clones, more than 80% being singletons. This receptor was identified in a human donor in a cohort sampled during active COVID-19. The chain is built from TRBV5-1 and TRBJ2-2, with a weak D call TRBD1 (6 bases). The sample consisted of peripheral blood. This CDR3 is CASSWMGQTGELFF. CDR3 in DNA: TGCGCCAGCAGCTGGATGGGACAAACCGGGGAGCTGTTTTTT. The full variable domain, completed using reference TRBV5-1 and TRBJ2-2, is KAGVTQTPRYLIKTRGQQVTLSCSPISGHRSVSWYQQTPGQGLQFLFEYFSETQRNKGNFPGRFSGRQFSNSRSEMNVSTLELGDSALYLCASSWMGQTGELFFGEGSRLTVL.